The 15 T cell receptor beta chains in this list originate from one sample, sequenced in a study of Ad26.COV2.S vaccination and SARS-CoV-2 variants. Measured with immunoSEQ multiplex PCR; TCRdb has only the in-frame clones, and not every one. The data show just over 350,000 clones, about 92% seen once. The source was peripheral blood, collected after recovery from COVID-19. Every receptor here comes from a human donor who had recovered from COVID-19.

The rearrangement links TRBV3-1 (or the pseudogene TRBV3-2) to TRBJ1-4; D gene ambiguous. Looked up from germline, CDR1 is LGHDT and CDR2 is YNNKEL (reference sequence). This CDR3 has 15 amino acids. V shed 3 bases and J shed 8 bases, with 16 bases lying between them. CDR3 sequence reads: CASSQDLEGGEKLFF. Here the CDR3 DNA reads TGTGCCAGCAGCCAGGATCTCGAGGGAGGGGAAAAACTGTTTTTT.

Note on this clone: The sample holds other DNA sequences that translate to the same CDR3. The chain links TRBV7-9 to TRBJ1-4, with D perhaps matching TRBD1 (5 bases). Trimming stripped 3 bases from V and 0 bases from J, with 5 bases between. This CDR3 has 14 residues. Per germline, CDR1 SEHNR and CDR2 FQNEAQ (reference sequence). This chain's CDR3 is CASSLGATNEKLFF. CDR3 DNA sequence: TGTGCCAGCAGCTTGGGGGCAACTAATGAAAAACTGTTTTTT.

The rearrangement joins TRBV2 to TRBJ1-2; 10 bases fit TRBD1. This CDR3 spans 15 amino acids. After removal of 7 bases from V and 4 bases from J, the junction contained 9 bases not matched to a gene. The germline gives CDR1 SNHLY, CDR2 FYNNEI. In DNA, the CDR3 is TGTGCCAGCAATACTCCGGGACAGGGGTCCTATGGCTACACCTTC. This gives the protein CASNTPGQGSYGYTF. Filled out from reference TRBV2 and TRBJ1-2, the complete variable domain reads EPEVTQTPSHQVTQMGQEVILRCVPISNHLYFYWYRQILGQKVEFLVSFYNNEISEKSEIFDDQFSVERPDGSNFTLKIRSTKLEDSAMYFCASNTPGQGSYGYTFGSGTRLTVV.

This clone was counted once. The CDR3 region is CASSLGSKGGQPQHF. The CDR3 nucleotides are TGTGCCAGCAGTTTGGGTTCCAAGGGTGGGCAGCCCCAGCATTTT. This chain connects TRBV27 to TRBJ1-5; D is unresolved. V lost 3 bases and J lost 7, with 16 bases in between. CDR1 is MNHEY, CDR2 SMNVEV, per germline (reference sequence). The CDR3 runs to 15 residues.

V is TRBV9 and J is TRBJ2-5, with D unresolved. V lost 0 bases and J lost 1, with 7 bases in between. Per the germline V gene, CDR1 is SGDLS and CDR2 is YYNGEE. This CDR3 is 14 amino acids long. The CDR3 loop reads CASSVEGSQETQYF. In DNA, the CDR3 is TGTGCCAGCAGCGTAGAAGGCAGCCAAGAGACCCAGTACTTC.

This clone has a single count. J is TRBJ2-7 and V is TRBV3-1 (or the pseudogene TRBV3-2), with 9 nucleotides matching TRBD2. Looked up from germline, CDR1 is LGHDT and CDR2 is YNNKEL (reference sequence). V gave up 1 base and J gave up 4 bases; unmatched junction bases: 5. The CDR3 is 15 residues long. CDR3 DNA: TGTGCCAGCAGCCAAGGAGCGGGGGGCCCATACGAGCAGTACTTC. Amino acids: CASSQGAGGPYEQYF.

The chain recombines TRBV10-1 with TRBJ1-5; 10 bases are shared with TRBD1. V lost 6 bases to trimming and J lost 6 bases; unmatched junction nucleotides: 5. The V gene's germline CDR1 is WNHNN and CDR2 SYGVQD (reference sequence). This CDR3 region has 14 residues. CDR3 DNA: TGCGCCAGCAGAGGGACAGGGGTAGGTCAGCCCCAGCATTTT. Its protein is CASRGTGVGQPQHF.

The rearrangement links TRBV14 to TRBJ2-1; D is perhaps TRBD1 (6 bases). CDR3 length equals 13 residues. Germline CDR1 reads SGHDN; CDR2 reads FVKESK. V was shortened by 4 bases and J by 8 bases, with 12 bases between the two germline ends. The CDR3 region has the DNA TGTGCCAGCAGCCCACAGGGTTCCGATGAGCAGTTCTTC. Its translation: CASSPQGSDEQFF.

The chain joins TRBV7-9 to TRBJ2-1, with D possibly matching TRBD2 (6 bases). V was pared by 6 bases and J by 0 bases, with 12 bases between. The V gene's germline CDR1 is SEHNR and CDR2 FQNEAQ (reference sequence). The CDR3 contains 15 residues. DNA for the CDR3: TGTGCCAGCAGGGGACGGGGGAGCTCCTACAATGAGCAGTTCTTC. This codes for CASRGRGSSYNEQFF.

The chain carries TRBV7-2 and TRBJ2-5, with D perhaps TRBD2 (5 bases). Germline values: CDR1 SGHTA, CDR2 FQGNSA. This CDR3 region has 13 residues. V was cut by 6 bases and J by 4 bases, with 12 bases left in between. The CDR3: CASSSTRRETQYF. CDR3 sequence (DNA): TGTGCCAGCAGTTCTACTAGACGAGAGACCCAGTACTTC.

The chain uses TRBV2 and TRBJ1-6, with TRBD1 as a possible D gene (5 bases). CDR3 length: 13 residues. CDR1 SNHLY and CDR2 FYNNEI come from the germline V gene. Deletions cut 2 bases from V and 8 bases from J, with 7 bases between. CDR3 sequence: CASSETGDSPLHF. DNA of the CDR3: TGTGCCAGCAGTGAAACAGGAGATTCACCCCTCCACTTT.

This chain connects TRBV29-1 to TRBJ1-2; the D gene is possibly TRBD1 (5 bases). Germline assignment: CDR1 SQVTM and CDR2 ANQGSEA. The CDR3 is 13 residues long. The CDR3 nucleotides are TGCAGTGCTATAAGCGGGGGTTTGAGGGGCTACACCTTC. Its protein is CSAISGGLRGYTF.

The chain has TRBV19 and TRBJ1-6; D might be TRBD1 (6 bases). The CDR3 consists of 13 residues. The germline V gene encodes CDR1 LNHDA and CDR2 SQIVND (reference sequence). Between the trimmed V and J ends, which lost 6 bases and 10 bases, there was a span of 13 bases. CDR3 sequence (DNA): TGTGCCAGTAGCGGAACAGGGCGATCACCCCTCCACTTT. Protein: CASSGTGRSPLHF.

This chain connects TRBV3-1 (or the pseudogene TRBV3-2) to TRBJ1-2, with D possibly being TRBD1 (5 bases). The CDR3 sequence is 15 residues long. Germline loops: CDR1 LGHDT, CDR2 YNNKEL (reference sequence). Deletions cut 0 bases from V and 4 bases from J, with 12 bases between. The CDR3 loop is CASSQDRGGCYGYTF. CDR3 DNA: TGTGCCAGCAGCCAAGATCGGGGGGGATGCTATGGCTACACCTTC.

The CDR3 DNA reads as TGCGCCAGCCCCGGTTACGGCGGGGAGCTGTTTTTT. Translating it yields CASPGYGGELFF. The V call is TRBV5-1, the J call TRBJ2-2; D is undetermined. The V end was cut by 7 bases, the J end by 7 bases, with 11 bases between. Germline values: CDR1 SGHRS, CDR2 YFSETQ. This CDR3 region has 12 residues.